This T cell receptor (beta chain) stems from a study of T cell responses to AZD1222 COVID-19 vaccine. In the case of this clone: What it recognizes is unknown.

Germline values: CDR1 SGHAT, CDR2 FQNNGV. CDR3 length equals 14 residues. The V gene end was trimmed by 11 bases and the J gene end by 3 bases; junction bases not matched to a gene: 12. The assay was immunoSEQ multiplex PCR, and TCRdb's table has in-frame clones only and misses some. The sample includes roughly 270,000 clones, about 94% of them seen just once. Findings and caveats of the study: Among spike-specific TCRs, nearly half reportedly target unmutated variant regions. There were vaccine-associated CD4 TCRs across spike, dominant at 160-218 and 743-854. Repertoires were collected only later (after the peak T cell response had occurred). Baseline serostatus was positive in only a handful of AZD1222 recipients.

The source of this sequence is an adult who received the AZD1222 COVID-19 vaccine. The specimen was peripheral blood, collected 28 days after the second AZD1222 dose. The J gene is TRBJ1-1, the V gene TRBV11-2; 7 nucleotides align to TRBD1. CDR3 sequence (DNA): TGTGCCGGAAAAAGGGGGCTAACGGACACTGAAGCTTTCTTT. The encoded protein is CAGKRGLTDTEAFF.